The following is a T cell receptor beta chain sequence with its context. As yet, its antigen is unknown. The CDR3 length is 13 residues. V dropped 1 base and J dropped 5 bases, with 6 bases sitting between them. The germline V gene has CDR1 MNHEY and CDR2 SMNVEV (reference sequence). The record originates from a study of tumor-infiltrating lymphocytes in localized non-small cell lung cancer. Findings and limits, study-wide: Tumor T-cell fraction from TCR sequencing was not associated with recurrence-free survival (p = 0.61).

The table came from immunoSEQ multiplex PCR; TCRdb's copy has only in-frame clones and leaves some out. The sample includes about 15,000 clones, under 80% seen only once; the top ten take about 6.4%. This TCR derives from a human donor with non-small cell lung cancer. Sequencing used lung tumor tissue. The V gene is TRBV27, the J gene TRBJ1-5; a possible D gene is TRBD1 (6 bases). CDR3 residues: CASSLWTDQPQHF. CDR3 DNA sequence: TGTGCCAGCAGTTTATGGACAGATCAGCCCCAGCATTTT.